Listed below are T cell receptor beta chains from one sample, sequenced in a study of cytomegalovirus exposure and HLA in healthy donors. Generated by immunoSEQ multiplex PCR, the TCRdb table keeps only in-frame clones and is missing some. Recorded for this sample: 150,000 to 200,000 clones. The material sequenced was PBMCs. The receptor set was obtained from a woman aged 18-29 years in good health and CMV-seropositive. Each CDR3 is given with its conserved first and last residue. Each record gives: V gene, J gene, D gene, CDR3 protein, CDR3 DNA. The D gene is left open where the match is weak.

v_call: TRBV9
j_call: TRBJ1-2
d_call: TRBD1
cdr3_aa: CASSATGGRYGYTF
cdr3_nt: TGTGCCAGCAGCGCTACAGGGGGCCGCTACGGCTACACCTTC

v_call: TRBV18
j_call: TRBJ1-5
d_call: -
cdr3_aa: CASSPPGVQPQHF
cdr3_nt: TGTGCCAGCTCACCCCCGGGGGTTCAGCCCCAGCATTTT

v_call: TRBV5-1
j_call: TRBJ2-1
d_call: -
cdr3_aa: CASSSENRYNEQFF
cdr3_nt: TGCGCCAGCAGCTCAGAGAACAGGTACAATGAGCAGTTCTTC

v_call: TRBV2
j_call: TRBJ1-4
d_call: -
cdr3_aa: CASSEALGYRQGTSEKLFF
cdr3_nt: TGTGCCAGCAGTGAAGCGCTTGGTTATAGGCAGGGTACAAGTGAAAAACTGTTTTTT

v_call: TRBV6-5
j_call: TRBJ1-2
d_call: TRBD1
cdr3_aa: CASRRPGQGAIGYTF
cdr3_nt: TGTGCCAGCAGACGCCCGGGACAGGGGGCTATAGGCTACACCTTC

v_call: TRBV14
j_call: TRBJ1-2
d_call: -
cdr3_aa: CASSQGSQGTGYTF
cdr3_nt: TGTGCCAGCAGCCAAGGATCTCAGGGTACCGGCTACACCTTC

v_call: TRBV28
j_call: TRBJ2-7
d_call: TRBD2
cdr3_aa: CASSSAGGPQYEQYF
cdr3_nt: TGTGCCAGCAGTTCAGCGGGAGGGCCTCAATACGAGCAGTACTTC

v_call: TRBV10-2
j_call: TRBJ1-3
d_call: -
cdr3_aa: CASSDWGHAGNTIYF
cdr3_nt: TGCGCCAGCAGTGATTGGGGGCACGCTGGAAACACCATATATTTT

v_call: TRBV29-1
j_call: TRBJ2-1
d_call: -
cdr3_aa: CSGGSYNEQFF
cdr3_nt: TGCAGCGGCGGATCCTACAATGAGCAGTTCTTC

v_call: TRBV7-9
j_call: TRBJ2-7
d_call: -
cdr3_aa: CASSLGAYEQYF
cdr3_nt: TGTGCCAGCAGCTTAGGCGCCTACGAGCAGTACTTC

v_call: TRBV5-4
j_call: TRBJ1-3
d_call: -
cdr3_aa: CASSLAHTDTIYF
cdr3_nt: TGTGCCAGCAGCTTGGCCCATACTGACACCATATATTTT

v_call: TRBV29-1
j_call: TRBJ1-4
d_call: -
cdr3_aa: CSVITQREKLFF
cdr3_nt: TGCAGCGTCATCACTCAGCGGGAAAAACTGTTTTTT

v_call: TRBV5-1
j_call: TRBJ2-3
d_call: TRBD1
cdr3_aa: CASSLRTGNEADTQYF
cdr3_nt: TGCGCCAGCAGCTTGAGGACAGGGAATGAGGCAGATACGCAGTATTTT

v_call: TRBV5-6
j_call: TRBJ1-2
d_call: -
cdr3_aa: CASSFSTGTAFYGYTF
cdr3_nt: TGTGCCAGCAGCTTCTCAACAGGGACGGCCTTTTATGGCTACACCTTC

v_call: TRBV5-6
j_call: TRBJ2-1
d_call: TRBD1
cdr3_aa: CASSLEQGAWNEQFF
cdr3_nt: TGTGCCAGCAGCTTGGAGCAGGGGGCTTGGAATGAGCAGTTCTTC

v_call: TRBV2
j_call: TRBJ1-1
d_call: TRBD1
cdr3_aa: CASRERQGVNTEAFF
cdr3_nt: TGTGCCAGCAGGGAACGACAGGGGGTGAACACTGAAGCTTTCTTT

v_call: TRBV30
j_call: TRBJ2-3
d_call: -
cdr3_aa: CAWATTTGFTDTQYF
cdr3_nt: TGTGCCTGGGCCACTACCACAGGGTTCACAGATACGCAGTATTTT

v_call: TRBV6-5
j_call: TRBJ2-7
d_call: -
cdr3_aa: CASSYSPSDSPQYF
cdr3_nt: TGTGCCAGCAGTTACTCGCCTAGCGATTCCCCGCAGTACTTC

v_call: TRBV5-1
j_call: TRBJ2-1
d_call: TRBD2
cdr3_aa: CASGGLAGINEQFF
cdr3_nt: TGCGCCAGCGGTGGACTAGCGGGGATCAATGAGCAGTTCTTC

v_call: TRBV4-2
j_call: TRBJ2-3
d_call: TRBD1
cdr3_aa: CASSPRQGTTDTQYF
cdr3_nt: TGTGCCAGCAGCCCGAGACAGGGGACGACAGATACGCAGTATTTT

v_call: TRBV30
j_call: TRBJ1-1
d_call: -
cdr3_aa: CAWSETLMNTEAFF
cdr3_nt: TGTGCCTGGAGTGAGACTCTTATGAACACTGAAGCTTTCTTT

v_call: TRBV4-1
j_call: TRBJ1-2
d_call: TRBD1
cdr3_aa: CASSQEQGIGYTF
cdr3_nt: TGCGCCAGCAGCCAAGAACAGGGGATTGGCTACACCTTC

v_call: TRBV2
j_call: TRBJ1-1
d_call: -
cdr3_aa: CAVGGRAGTEAFF
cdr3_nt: TGTGCCGTAGGGGGTAGGGCGGGCACTGAAGCTTTCTTT

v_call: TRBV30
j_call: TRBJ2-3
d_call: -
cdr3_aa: CAWSGAGDTQYF
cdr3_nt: TGTGCCTGGAGTGGGGCGGGGGATACGCAGTATTTT

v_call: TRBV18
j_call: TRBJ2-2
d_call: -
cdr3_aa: CASSRSPSDTGELFF
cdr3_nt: TGTGCCAGCTCACGGAGTCCGAGCGACACCGGGGAGCTGTTTTTT

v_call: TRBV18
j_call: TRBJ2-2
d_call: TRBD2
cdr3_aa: CASSPTTSGGAGELFF
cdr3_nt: TGTGCCAGCTCACCGACGACTAGCGGGGGTGCCGGGGAGCTGTTTTTT

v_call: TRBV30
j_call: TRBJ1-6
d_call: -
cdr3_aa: CAWSSSSPGIYNSPLHF
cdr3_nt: TGTGCCTGGAGCTCCTCTTCCCCCGGGATTTATAATTCACCCCTCCACTTT

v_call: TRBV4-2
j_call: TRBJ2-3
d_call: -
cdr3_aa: CASSQTGSTDTQYF
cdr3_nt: TGTGCCAGCAGCCAGACCGGGTCCACAGATACGCAGTATTTT

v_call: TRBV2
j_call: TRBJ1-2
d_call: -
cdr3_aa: CASSEYGTVGYTF
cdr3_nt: TGTGCCAGCAGTGAATATGGAACAGTTGGCTACACCTTC

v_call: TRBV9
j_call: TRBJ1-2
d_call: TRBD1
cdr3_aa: CASSPQGAHYGYTF
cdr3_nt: TGTGCCAGCAGCCCACAGGGGGCGCATTATGGCTACACCTTC

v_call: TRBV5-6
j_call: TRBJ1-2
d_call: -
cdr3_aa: CASSQILQEGGYTF
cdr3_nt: TGTGCCAGCAGCCAGATCTTGCAGGAAGGTGGCTACACCTTC

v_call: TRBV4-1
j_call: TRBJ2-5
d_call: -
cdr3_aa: CASSQGAVRGKETQYF
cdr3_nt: TGCGCCAGCAGCCAAGGAGCGGTCCGGGGGAAAGAGACCCAGTACTTC

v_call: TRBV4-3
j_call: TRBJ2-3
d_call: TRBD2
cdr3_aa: CASSRAVVGTSGTDTQYF
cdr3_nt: TGCGCCAGCAGCCGAGCCGTGGTGGGGACTAGCGGCACAGATACGCAGTATTTT

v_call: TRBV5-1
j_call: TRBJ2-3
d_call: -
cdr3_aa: CASSSQGIGADTQYF
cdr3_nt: TGCGCCAGCAGCTCGCAGGGGATAGGAGCAGATACGCAGTATTTT

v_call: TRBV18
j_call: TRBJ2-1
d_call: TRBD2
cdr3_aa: CASSPTSGGYNEQFF
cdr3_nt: TGTGCCAGCTCACCAACTAGCGGGGGCTACAATGAGCAGTTCTTC

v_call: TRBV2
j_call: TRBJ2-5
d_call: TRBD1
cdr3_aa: CASSLNRDREETQYF
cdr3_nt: TGTGCCAGCAGCCTGAACCGGGACAGGGAAGAGACCCAGTACTTC

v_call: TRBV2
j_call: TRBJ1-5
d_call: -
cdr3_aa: CASSGTDQPQHF
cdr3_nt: TGTGCCAGCAGTGGCACGGATCAGCCCCAGCATTTT

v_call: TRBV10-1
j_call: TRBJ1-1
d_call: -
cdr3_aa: CATQVETGFRAFF
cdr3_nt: TGCGCCACCCAAGTCGAAACAGGGTTTAGGGCTTTCTTT

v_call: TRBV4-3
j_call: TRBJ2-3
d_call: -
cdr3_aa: CASSQARDLYQNTQYF
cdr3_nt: TGCGCCAGCAGCCAAGCCCGGGACTTGTATCAAAATACGCAGTATTTT

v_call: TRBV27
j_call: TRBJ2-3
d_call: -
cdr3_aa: CASRRPGLSGATQYF
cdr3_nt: TGTGCCAGCCGACGACCCGGGCTCTCAGGGGCTACGCAGTATTTT

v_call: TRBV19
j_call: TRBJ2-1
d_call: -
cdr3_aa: CASSTSVGNEQFF
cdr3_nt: TGTGCCAGTAGTACTAGCGTGGGAAATGAGCAGTTCTTC

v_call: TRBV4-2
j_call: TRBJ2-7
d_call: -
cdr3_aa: CASSLEALALPYEQYF
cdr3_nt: TGTGCCAGCAGCCTAGAGGCTCTAGCGCTGCCGTACGAGCAGTACTTC

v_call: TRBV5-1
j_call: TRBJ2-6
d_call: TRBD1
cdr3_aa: CASSLARGLTGANVLTF
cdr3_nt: TGCGCCAGCAGCTTGGCCAGGGGGCTAACAGGGGCCAACGTCCTGACTTTC

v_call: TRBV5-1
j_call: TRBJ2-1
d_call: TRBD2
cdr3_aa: CASSVIAGEQFF
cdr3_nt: TGCGCCAGCAGCGTAATAGCGGGAGAGCAGTTCTTC

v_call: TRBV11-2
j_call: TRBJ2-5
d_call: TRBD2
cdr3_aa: CASSLGAGGETQYF
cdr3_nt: TGTGCCAGCAGCTTGGGGGCGGGAGGGGAGACCCAGTACTTC

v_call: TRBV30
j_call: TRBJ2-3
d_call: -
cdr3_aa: CAWARGGTAQDTQYF
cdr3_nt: TGTGCCTGGGCGAGGGGTGGGACTGCCCAGGATACGCAGTATTTT

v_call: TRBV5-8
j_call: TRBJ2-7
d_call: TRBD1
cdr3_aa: CATGTGTYEQYF
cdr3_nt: TGTGCCACCGGGACAGGGACCTACGAGCAGTACTTC

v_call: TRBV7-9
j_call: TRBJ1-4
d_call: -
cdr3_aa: CASSFSPTTNEKLFF
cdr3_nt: TGTGCCAGCAGCTTTTCCCCCACAACTAATGAAAAACTGTTTTTT